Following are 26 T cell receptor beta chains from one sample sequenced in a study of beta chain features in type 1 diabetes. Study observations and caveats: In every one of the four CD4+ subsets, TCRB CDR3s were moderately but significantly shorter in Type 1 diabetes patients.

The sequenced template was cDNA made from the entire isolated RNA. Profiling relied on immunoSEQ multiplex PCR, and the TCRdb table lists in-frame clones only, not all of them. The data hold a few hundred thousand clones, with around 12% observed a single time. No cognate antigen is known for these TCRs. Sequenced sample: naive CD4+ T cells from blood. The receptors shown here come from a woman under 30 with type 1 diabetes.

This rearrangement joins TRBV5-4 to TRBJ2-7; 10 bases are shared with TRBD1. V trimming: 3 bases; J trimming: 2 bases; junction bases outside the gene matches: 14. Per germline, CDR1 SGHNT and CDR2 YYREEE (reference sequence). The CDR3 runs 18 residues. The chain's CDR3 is CASSSRQGAVYGPYEQYF. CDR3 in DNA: TGTGCCAGCAGCTCCCGACAGGGGGCGGTTTATGGTCCCTACGAGCAGTACTTC.

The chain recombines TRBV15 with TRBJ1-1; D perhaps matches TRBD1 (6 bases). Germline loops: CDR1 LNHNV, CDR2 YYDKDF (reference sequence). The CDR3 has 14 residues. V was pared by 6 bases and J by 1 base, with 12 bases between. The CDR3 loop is CATSRQAENTEAFF. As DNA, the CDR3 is TGTGCCACCAGTAGACAGGCCGAGAACACTGAAGCTTTCTTT.

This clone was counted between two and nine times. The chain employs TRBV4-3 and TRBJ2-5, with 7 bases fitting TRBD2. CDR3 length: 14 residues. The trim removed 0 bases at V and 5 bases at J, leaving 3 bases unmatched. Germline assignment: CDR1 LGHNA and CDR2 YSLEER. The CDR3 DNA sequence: TGCGCCAGCAGCCAAGATCTGGGGGGGGAGACCCAGTACTTC. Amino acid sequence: CASSQDLGGETQYF.

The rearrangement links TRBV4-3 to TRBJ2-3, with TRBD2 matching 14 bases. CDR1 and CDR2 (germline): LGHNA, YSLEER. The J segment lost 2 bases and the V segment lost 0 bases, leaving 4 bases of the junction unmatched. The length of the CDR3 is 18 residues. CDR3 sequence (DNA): TGCGCCAGCAGCCAAGAGACTAGCGGGAGGGGGGCCACAGATACGCAGTATTTT. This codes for CASSQETSGRGATDTQYF.

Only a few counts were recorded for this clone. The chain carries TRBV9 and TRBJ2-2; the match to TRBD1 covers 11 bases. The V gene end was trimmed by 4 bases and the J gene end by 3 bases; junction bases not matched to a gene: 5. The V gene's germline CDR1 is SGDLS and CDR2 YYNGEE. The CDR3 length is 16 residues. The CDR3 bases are TGTGCCAGCAGCAGGACAGGGGGCAAGGACACCGGGGAGCTGTTTTTT. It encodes CASSRTGGKDTGELFF.

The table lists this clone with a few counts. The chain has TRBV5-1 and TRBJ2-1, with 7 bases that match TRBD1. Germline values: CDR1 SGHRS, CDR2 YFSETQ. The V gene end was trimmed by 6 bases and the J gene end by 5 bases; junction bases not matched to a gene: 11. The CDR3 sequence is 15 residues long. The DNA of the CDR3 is TGCGCCAGCACCAGGACAGGTGGGTCCGACAATGAGCAGTTCTTC. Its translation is CASTRTGGSDNEQFF. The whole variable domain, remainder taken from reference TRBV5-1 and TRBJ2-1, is KAGVTQTPRYLIKTRGQQVTLSCSPISGHRSVSWYQQTPGQGLQFLFEYFSETQRNKGNFPGRFSGRQFSNSRSEMNVSTLELGDSALYLCASTRTGGSDNEQFFGPGTRLTVL.

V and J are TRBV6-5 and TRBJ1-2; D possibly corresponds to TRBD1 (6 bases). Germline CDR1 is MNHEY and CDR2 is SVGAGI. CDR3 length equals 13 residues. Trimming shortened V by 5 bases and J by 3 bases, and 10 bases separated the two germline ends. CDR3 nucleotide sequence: TGTGCCAGCAGTACAGGGAAGGACTATGGCTACACCTTC. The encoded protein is CASSTGKDYGYTF.

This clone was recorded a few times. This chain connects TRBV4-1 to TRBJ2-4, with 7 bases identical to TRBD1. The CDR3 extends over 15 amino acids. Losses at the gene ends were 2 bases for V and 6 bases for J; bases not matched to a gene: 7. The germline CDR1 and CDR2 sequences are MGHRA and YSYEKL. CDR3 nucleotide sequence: TGCGCCAGCAGCCAAAAGGGTGGGACAGTAAACATTCAGTACTTC. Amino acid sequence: CASSQKGGTVNIQYF.

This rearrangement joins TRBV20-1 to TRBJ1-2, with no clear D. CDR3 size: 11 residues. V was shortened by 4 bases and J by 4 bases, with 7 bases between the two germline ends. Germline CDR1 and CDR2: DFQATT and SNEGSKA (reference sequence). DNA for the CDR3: TGCAGTGCTACAGGAATCTATGGCTACACCTTC. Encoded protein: CSATGIYGYTF.

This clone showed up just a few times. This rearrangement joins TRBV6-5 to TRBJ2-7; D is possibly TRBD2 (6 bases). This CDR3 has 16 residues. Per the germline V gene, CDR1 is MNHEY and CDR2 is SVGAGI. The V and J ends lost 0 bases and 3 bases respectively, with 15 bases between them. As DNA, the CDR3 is TGTGCCAGCAGTTACTCGATTCCAGCGGGCAGCTACGAGCAGTACTTC. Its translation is CASSYSIPAGSYEQYF.

As DNA, the CDR3 is TGTGCCAGCAGCGTAGCAGGGGACGGTGTGTACGAGCAGTACTTC. Its protein is CASSVAGDGVYEQYF. The J gene is TRBJ2-7, the V gene TRBV9; tentatively, D is TRBD1 (6 bases). Trimming removed 0 bases from V and 4 bases from J, with 14 bases in between. Germline V lookup: CDR1 SGDLS, CDR2 YYNGEE. CDR3 length equals 15 residues.

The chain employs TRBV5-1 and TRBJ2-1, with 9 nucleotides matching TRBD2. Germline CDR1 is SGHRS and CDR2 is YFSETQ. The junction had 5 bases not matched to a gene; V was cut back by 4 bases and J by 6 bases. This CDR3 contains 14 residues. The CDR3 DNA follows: TGCGCCAGCAGCCTTAGCGGGAGACCCAATGAGCAGTTCTTC. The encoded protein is CASSLSGRPNEQFF.

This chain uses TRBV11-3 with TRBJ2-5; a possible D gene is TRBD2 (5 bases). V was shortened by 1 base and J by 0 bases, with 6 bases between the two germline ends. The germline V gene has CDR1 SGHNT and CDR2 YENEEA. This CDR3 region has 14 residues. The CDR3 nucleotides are TGTGCCAGCAGCTTAGCGCGGGACCAAGAGACCCAGTACTTC. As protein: CASSLARDQETQYF.

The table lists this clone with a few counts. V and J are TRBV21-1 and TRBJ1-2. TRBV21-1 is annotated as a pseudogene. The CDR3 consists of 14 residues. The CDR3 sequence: CASEERGLSYGYTF. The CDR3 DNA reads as TGTGCCAGCGAAGAGAGGGGACTGAGCTATGGCTACACCTTC.

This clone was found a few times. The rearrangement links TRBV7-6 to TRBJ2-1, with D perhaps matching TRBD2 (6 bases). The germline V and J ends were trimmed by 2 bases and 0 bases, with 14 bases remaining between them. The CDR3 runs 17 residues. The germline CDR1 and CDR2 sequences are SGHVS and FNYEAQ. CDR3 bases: TGTGCCAGCAGCTTATACACCGGGAGCTACTCCTACAATGAGCAGTTCTTC. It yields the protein CASSLYTGSYSYNEQFF.

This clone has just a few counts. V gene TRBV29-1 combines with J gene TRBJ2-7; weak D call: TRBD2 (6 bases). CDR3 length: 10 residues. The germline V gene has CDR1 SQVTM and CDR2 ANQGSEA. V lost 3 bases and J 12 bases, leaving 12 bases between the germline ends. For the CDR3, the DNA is TGCAGCGTTGATAAAGCGGGCCTGTACTTC. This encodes CSVDKAGLYF.

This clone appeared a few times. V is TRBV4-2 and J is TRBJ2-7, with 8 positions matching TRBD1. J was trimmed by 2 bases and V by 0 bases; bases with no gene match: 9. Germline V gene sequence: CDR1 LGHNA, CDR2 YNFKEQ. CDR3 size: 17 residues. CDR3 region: CASSQEAMDRDPYEQYF. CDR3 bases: TGTGCCAGCAGCCAAGAGGCTATGGACAGGGACCCCTACGAGCAGTACTTC.

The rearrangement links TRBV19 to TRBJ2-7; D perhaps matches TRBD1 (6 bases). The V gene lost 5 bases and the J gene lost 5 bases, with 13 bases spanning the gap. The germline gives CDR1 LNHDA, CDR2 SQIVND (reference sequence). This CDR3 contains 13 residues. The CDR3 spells CASSPWTADEQYF. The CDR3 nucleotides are TGTGCCAGTAGTCCCTGGACAGCCGACGAGCAGTACTTC.

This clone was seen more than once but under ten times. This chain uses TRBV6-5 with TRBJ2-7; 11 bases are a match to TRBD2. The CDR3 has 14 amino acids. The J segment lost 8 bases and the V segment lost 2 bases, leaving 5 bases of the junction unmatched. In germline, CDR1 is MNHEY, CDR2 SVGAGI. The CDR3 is CASSYDSSGRQQYF. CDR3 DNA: TGTGCCAGCAGTTACGATTCTAGCGGGAGGCAGCAGTACTTC.

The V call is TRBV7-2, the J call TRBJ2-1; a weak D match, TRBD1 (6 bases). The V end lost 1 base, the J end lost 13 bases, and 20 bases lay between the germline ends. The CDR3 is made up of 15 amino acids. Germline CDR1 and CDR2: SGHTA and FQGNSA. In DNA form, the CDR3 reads TGTGCCAGCAGCTTAGAGGCAGGGGTTAACCGGGTACAGTTCTTC. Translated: CASSLEAGVNRVQFF.

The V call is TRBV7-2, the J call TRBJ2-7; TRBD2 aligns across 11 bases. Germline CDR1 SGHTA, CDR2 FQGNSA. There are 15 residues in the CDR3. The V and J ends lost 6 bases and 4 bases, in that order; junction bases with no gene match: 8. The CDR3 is CASRSAGTSGYEQYF. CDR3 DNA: TGTGCCAGCAGATCCGCCGGGACTAGCGGTTACGAGCAGTACTTC.

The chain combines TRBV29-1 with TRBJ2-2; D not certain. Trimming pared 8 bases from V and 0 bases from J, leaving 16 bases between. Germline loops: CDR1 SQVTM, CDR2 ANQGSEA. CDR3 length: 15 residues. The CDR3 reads CSTSPGPANTGELFF. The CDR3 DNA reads TGCAGCACCTCCCCTGGGCCGGCGAACACCGGGGAGCTGTTTTTT.

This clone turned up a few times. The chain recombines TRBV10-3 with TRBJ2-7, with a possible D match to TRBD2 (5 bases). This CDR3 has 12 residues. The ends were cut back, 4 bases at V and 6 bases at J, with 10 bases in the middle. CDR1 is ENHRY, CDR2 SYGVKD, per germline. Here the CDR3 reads CAISGARAEQYF. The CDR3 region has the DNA TGTGCCATCAGTGGGGCGCGGGCCGAGCAGTACTTC.

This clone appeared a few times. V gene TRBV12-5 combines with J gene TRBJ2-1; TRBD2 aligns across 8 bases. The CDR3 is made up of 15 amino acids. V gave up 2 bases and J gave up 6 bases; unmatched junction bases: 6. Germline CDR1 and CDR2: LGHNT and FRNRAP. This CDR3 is CASGLSGGPVNEQFF. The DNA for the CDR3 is TGTGCTAGTGGTTTGTCGGGAGGGCCAGTCAATGAGCAGTTCTTC.

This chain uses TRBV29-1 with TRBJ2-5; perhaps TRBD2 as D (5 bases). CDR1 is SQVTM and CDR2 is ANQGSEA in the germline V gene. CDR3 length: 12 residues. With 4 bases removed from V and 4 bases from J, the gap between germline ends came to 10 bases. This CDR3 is CSVGPGTETQYF. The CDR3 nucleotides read TGCAGCGTTGGTCCGGGAACAGAGACCCAGTACTTC.

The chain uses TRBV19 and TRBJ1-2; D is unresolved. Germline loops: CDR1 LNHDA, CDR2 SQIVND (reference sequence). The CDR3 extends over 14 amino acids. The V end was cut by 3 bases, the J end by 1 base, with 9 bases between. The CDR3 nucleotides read TGTGCCAGTAGTATTGGAGGCGGTAACTATGGCTACACCTTC. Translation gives CASSIGGGNYGYTF.